These 26 T cell receptor beta chains share one sample of origin, sequenced in a study of T cells in Graves' hyperthyroidism and ophthalmopathy. Amplification of TCR beta CDR3 regions was performed using RNA transcripts as template. RT-PCR in the first round (using the HTBI primer set) targeted the TCR CDR3. TCRdb called the multiplex PCR reads again in MiXCR, with one record for every CDR3 protein. In the table there are some 400,000 distinct CDR3 sequences, approximately 13% of which are singletons. What was sequenced was blood. The receptors shown here come from a man aged 30 to 45 with Graves' hyperthyroidism that later progressed to Graves' ophthalmopathy.

This clonotype was seen a handful of times. This rearrangement joins TRBV29-1 to TRBJ1-3; tentatively, D is TRBD1 (6 bases). V lost 6 bases and J 7 bases, leaving 19 bases between the germline ends. Germline V gene lookup returns CDR1 SQVTM and CDR2 ANQGSEA. This CDR3 comprises 14 residues. The CDR3 region is CSVRSGETGNTIYF. The CDR3 DNA reads as TGCAGCGTACGGTCAGGGGAGACGGGGAACACCATATATTTT.

The chain joins TRBV7-2 to TRBJ2-2; TRBD1 matches 7 bases. This CDR3 is built from 15 residues. CDR1 is SGHTA and CDR2 is FQGNSA in the germline V gene. J gave up 2 bases and V 3 bases, and 3 bases lay outside the gene matches. CDR3 bases: TGTGCCAGCAGCTTCCAGGGGGAAAACACCGGGGAGCTGTTTTTT. Translation: CASSFQGENTGELFF. The full variable domain, with the rest looked up from reference TRBV7-2 and TRBJ2-2, is GAGVSQSPSNKVTEKGKDVELRCDPISGHTALYWYRQSLGQGLEFLIYFQGNSAPDKSGLPSDRFSAERTGGSVSTLTIQRTQQEDSAVYLCASSFQGENTGELFFGEGSRLTVL.

The chain employs TRBV20-1 and TRBJ1-5; 12 positions match TRBD1. The CDR3 covers 15 residues. Trimming removed 2 bases from V and 5 bases from J; junction bases left unmatched: 4. Germline CDR1 DFQATT, CDR2 SNEGSKA (reference sequence). The CDR3 spells CSARWGQGAHQPQHF. The DNA for the CDR3 is TGCAGTGCTAGATGGGGACAGGGGGCCCATCAGCCCCAGCATTTT.

This clonotype has only a few counts. V usage is TRBV4-1 and J usage is TRBJ2-5; D is possibly TRBD2 (5 bases). CDR1 is MGHRA, CDR2 YSYEKL, per germline. The CDR3 has 15 amino acids. Trimming removed 1 base at V and 1 base at J, with 10 bases between. The CDR3 protein is CASSQGYAGQETQYF. For the CDR3, the DNA is TGCGCCAGCAGCCAAGGATATGCGGGCCAAGAGACCCAGTACTTC.

This clonotype has only a few counts. The chain joins TRBV20-1 to TRBJ2-7; 11 bases agree with TRBD2. CDR1 is DFQATT and CDR2 is SNEGSKA in the germline V gene (reference sequence). The CDR3 sequence is 13 residues long. Trimming removed 6 bases from V and 3 bases from J; junction bases left unmatched: 4. The DNA for the CDR3 is TGCAGTGCCCGGACTAGCGGGCACTACGAGCAGTACTTC. It codes for CSARTSGHYEQYF.

Only a few counts were recorded for this clonotype. V and J are TRBV4-1 and TRBJ2-7; TRBD2 matches 10 bases. This CDR3 region has 17 residues. CDR1 and CDR2 (germline): MGHRA, YSYEKL. V lost 0 bases, J lost 3 bases, and 8 bases stayed unmatched. CDR3 amino acids: CASSQDGSGGTLYEQYF. The CDR3 DNA reads TGCGCCAGCAGCCAAGATGGTAGCGGGGGGACCCTCTACGAGCAGTACTTC.

This clonotype came up many times. The chain joins TRBV7-2 to TRBJ2-3; D gene ambiguous. This CDR3 spans 16 amino acids. Germline V gene data show CDR1 as SGHTA and CDR2 as FQGNSA. V was cut by 1 base and J by 2 bases, with 13 bases left in between. CDR3 amino acids: CASSLGGFRYTDTQYF. The CDR3 nucleotides are TGTGCCAGCAGCTTAGGGGGATTCCGGTACACAGATACGCAGTATTTT.

This clonotype has a count of ten or more. This sequence joins TRBV7-9 and TRBJ2-1; D may correspond to TRBD1 or TRBD2 (5 bases each). The CDR3 contains 13 residues. Per the germline V gene, CDR1 is SEHNR and CDR2 is FQNEAQ (reference sequence). V was shortened by 5 bases and J by 9 bases, with 14 bases between the two germline ends. CDR3 amino acids: CASSLGTRVEQFF. DNA for the CDR3: TGTGCCAGCAGCCTCGGGACCCGCGTTGAGCAGTTCTTC.

This clonotype showed up many times. The chain employs TRBV20-1 and TRBJ2-3, with 10 bases identical to TRBD2. J lost 4 bases, V lost 8 bases, and 9 bases had no gene match. This CDR3 has 14 amino acids. Per germline, CDR1 DFQATT and CDR2 SNEGSKA (reference sequence). The CDR3 spells CSSPIAGGADTQYF. The CDR3 bases are TGCAGTTCCCCCATAGCGGGGGGCGCAGATACGCAGTATTTT.

The chain carries TRBV4-2 and TRBJ2-2; TRBD1 or TRBD2 may be the D gene (5 bases each). Deletions cut 2 bases from V and 6 bases from J, with 7 bases between. The CDR3 length is 13 residues. Per germline, CDR1 LGHNA and CDR2 YNFKEQ. This chain's CDR3 is CASSQRDPGELFF. CDR3 DNA sequence: TGTGCCAGCAGCCAAAGGGACCCCGGGGAGCTGTTTTTT.

This clonotype was detected many times. Possible read error: a much larger clone is one base away. This chain connects TRBV28 to TRBJ1-1, with unresolved D. The CDR3 runs to 12 residues. Trimming pared 3 bases from V and 5 bases from J, leaving 7 bases between. Germline V gene sequence: CDR1 MDHEN, CDR2 SYDVKM. CDR3 DNA sequence: TGTGCCAGCAGTTTGAGGCAGACTGAAGCTTTCTTT. Translation: CASSLRQTEAFF.

This clonotype appeared many times. J is TRBJ2-5 and V is TRBV27, with TRBD2 identical over 7 bases. The CDR3 consists of 14 residues. With 3 bases clipped from V and 2 bases from J, the junction kept 3 bases outside the gene matches. CDR1 is MNHEY, CDR2 SMNVEV, per germline (reference sequence). Here the CDR3 DNA reads TGTGCCAGCAGTTTTGGACTAGAACAAGAGACCCAGTACTTC. This encodes CASSFGLEQETQYF.

This clonotype was counted between two and nine times. This rearrangement joins TRBV9 to TRBJ2-2; D is possibly TRBD2 (7 bases). Germline V gene lookup returns CDR1 SGDLS and CDR2 YYNGEE. The CDR3 runs to 16 residues. The ends were cut back, 3 bases at V and 3 bases at J, with 15 bases in the middle. CDR3 sequence: CASSEGGGPDTGELFF. DNA for the CDR3: TGTGCCAGCAGCGAAGGGGGGGGGCCCGACACCGGGGAGCTGTTTTTT.

This clonotype was detected ten times or more. The V gene is TRBV28, the J gene TRBJ1-1, with D perhaps TRBD1 (5 bases). The CDR3 covers 13 residues. V was trimmed by 5 bases and J by 11 bases, leaving 18 bases between them. CDR1 is MDHEN, CDR2 SYDVKM, per germline. CDR3 DNA sequence: TGTGCCAGCAGTATTAAGCCGGGCAGGGAGGCTTTCTTT. Protein product: CASSIKPGREAFF. Full variable domain (missing parts from reference TRBV28 and TRBJ1-1): DVKVTQSSRYLVKRTGEKVFLECVQDMDHENMFWYRQDPGLGLRLIYFSYDVKMKEKGDIPEGYSVSREKKERFSLILESASTNQTSMYLCASSIKPGREAFFGQGTRLTVV.

This clonotype was seen a few times. The V gene is TRBV10-3, the J gene TRBJ1-2, with a tentative D call TRBD1 (5 bases). The CDR3 is 12 residues long. Germline lookup yields CDR1 ENHRY and CDR2 SYGVKD. Between the trimmed V and J ends, which lost 4 bases and 4 bases, there was a span of 7 bases. This chain's CDR3 is CAISGQTYGYTF. The CDR3 DNA sequence: TGTGCCATCAGTGGACAGACCTATGGCTACACCTTC.

This clonotype was found many times. This chain connects TRBV24-1 to TRBJ2-1; perhaps TRBD1 as D (5 bases). The CDR3 is 14 residues long. In germline, CDR1 is KGHDR, CDR2 SFDVKD. Trimming stripped 6 bases from V and 1 base from J, with 9 bases between. This CDR3 is CATSSRDSYNEQFF. The CDR3 nucleotides are TGTGCCACCAGTTCCAGGGATTCCTACAATGAGCAGTTCTTC.

This clonotype was counted at least ten times. DNA of the CDR3: TGTGCCAGCAGCCCAAGACCTAGCGGGGGCCTCTCCTACAATGAGCAGTTCTTC. Translation gives CASSPRPSGGLSYNEQFF. The gene calls are TRBV7-9 and TRBJ2-1; TRBD2 aligns across 10 bases. Looked up from germline, CDR1 is SEHNR and CDR2 is FQNEAQ (reference sequence). With V trimmed by 5 bases and J by 0 bases, 10 bases remained unmatched. CDR3 length: 18 amino acids.

This clonotype was detected many times. This sequence joins TRBV2 and TRBJ1-1, with 10 bases matching TRBD1. Unmatched junction bases numbered 10, after V lost 4 bases and J lost 5 bases. Looked up from germline, CDR1 is SNHLY and CDR2 is FYNNEI. CDR3 length: 16 amino acids. The CDR3 loop reads CASSVKGTGADTEAFF. CDR3 coding DNA: TGTGCCAGCAGTGTAAAAGGGACAGGGGCAGATACTGAAGCTTTCTTT.

About this clonotype itself: A much larger clone sits a single nucleotide away, making a read error possible. The chain carries TRBV11-2 and TRBJ2-3; 7 bases agree with TRBD2. This CDR3 comprises 15 residues. Germline V gene lookup returns CDR1 SGHAT and CDR2 FQNNGV. The CDR3 here is CASSSLGGLTGTQYF. The CDR3 bases are TGTGCCAGCAGCTCTTTGGGAGGGCTTACAGGTACGCAGTATTTT. The full variable domain, in which reference TRBV11-2 and TRBJ2-3 provide the parts outside the CDR3, is EAGVAQSPRYKIIEKRQSVAFWCNPISGHATLYWYQQILGQGPKLLIQFQNNGVVDDSQLPKDRFSAERLKGVDSTLKIQPAKLEDSAVYLCASSSLGGLTGTQYFGPGTRLTVL.

This sequence joins TRBV3-1 and TRBJ2-3; 10 bases line up with TRBD1. Germline lookup yields CDR1 LGHDT and CDR2 YNNKEL (reference sequence). The V segment lost 5 bases and the J segment 5 bases; nucleotides outside the gene matches: 13. The CDR3 is 17 residues long. For the CDR3, the DNA is TGTGCCAGCAGCGATTACCCGACAGGGGGCTCTGTAGATACGCAGTATTTT. Protein: CASSDYPTGGSVDTQYF.

This clonotype has at least ten counts. V gene TRBV20-1 combines with J gene TRBJ1-1; no definite D call. This CDR3 region has 14 residues. Germline CDR1 and CDR2: DFQATT and SNEGSKA (reference sequence). Trimming left V 3 bases short and J 3 bases short, with 14 bases between. CDR3: CSASLGPSDTEAFF. As DNA, the CDR3 is TGCAGTGCTAGTCTAGGGCCCTCGGACACTGAAGCTTTCTTT.

This clonotype was picked up many times. This rearrangement joins TRBV20-1 to TRBJ1-1; 9 bases agree with TRBD1. J was trimmed by 1 base and V by 2 bases; bases with no gene match: 2. Germline CDR1 and CDR2: DFQATT and SNEGSKA (reference sequence). The CDR3 extends over 14 amino acids. CDR3 DNA: TGCAGTGCTAGAAGGGGACAGGGGAACACTGAAGCTTTCTTT. Translation: CSARRGQGNTEAFF.

This clonotype was seen at least ten times. The CDR3 DNA sequence: TGTGCCAGCAGCCCCAGACCCGCTGAAGCTTTCTTT. This sequence encodes CASSPRPAEAFF. V gene TRBV7-8 combines with J gene TRBJ1-1; D is uncertain. This CDR3 comprises 12 residues. The germline V gene encodes CDR1 SGHVS and CDR2 FQNEAQ. The ends were cut back, 5 bases at V and 6 bases at J, with 10 bases in the middle.

In this sample, this clonotype turned up a few times. The chain recombines TRBV7-8 with TRBJ2-7; D is possibly TRBD1 (6 bases). Germline V gene data show CDR1 as SGHVS and CDR2 as FQNEAQ. V lost 1 base and J 7 bases, leaving 14 bases between the germline ends. This CDR3 spans 14 amino acids. CDR3 DNA: TGTGCCAGCAGCTTAGTTTGGGGGCAAGAGGAGCAGTACTTC. Encoded protein: CASSLVWGQEEQYF.

This rearrangement joins TRBV7-9 to TRBJ2-7; D gene ambiguous. CDR1 and CDR2 from the germline V gene are SEHNR and FQNEAQ (reference sequence). The CDR3 is 12 residues long. V lost 5 bases to trimming and J lost 4 bases, with 9 bases between them. CDR3 sequence (DNA): TGTGCCAGCAGCATCGACAAGTACGAGCAGTACTTC. Residues: CASSIDKYEQYF.

This clonotype was seen at least ten times. The chain uses TRBV20-1 and TRBJ2-5, with 7 bases aligning to TRBD2. J lost 1 base, V lost 6 bases, and 5 bases had no gene match. This CDR3 has 13 residues. The germline gives CDR1 DFQATT, CDR2 SNEGSKA (reference sequence). Here the CDR3 reads CSAKLAAQETQYF. CDR3 coding DNA: TGCAGTGCCAAGCTAGCGGCCCAAGAGACCCAGTACTTC.